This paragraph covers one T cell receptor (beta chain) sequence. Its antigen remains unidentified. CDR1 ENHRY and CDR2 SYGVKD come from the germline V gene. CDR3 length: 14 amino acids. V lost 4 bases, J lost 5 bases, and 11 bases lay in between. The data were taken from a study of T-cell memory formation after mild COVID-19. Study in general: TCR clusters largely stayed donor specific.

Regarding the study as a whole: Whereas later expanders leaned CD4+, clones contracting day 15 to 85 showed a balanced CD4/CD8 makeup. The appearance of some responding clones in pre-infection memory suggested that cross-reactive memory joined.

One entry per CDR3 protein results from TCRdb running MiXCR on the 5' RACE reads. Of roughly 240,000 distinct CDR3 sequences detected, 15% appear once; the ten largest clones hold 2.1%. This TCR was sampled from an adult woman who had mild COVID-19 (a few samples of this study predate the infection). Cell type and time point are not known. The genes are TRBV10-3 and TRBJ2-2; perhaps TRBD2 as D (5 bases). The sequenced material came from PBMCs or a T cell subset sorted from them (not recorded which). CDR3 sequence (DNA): TGTGCCATCAGTGTTGCTAGCAGAACCGGGGAGCTGTTTTTT. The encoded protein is CAISVASRTGELFF.